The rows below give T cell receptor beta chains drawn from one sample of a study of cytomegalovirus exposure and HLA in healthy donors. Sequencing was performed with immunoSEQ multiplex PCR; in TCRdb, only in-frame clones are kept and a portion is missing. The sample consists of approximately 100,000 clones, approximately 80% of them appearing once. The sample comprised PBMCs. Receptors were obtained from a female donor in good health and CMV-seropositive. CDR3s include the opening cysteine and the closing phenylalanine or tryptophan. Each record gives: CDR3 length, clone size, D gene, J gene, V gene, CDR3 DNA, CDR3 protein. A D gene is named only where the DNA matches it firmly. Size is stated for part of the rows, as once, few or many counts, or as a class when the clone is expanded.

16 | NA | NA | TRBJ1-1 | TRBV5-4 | TGTGCCAGCAGCTTGGGCGGGGGGGTACGTGACACTGAAGCTTTCTTT | CASSLGGGVRDTEAFF
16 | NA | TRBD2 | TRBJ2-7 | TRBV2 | TGTGCCAGCAGTGCGAGCGGGGGGGCCGGAGTCCACGAGCAGTACTTC | CASSASGGAGVHEQYF
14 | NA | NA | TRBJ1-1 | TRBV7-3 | TGTGCCAGCAGCCTGAACCACAGGCGCACTGAAGCTTTCTTT | CASSLNHRRTEAFF
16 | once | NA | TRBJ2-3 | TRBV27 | TGTGCCAGTAGGCGAAATTCGGGAGTCGGAGGAGATACGCAGTATTTT | CASRRNSGVGGDTQYF
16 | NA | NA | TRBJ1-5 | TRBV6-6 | TGTGCCAGCAGTTACTCGGGAGCGCCGCACGGTCAGCCCCAGCATTTT | CASSYSGAPHGQPQHF
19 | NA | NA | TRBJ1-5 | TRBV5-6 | TGTGCCAGCAGCTCATGGGGGCCCTACAGACCCCATAGCAATCAGCCCCAGCATTTT | CASSSWGPYRPHSNQPQHF
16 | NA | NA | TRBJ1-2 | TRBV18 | TGTGCCAGCTCACCACCTTTGGCGGGCCTCACGCATGGCTACACCTTC | CASSPPLAGLTHGYTF
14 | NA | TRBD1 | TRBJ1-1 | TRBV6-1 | TGTGCCAGCAGTGCGGGACAGGGAATTACTGAAGCTTTCTTT | CASSAGQGITEAFF
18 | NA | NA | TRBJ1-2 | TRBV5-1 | TGCGCCAGCAGTACATCCCAAACTGGACACCTCTTAGGGGGTGGCTACACCTTC | CASSTSQTGHLLGGGYTF
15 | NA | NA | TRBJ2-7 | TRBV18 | TGTGCCAGCTCACCATCCAGCGCCAGTACCTACGAGCAGTACTTC | CASSPSSASTYEQYF
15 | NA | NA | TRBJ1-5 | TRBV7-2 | TGTGCCAGCAGCTTGGGGGGGCAGAGCAATCAGCCCCAGCATTTT | CASSLGGQSNQPQHF
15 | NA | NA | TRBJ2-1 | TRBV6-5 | TGTGCCAGCAGCAGGAGGGCTCGGTACACCCATGAGCAGTTCTTC | CASSRRARYTHEQFF
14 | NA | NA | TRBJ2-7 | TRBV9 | TGTGCCAGCAGCCCAGGGAGGGGGTGGCACGAGCAGTACTTC | CASSPGRGWHEQYF
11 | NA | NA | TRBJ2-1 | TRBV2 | TGTGCCAGCAGGGAACTCAATGAGCAGTTCTTC | CASRELNEQFF
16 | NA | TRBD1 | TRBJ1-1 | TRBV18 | TGTGCCAGCTCACCAATCAAGGGACAGGGTGGAACTGAAGCTTTCTTT | CASSPIKGQGGTEAFF